The source of this T cell receptor beta chain is a study of T cell changes during pregnancy in multiple sclerosis. The CDR3 totals 14 residues. The germline CDR1 and CDR2 sequences are MNHEY and SVGAGI. V lost 6 bases to trimming and J lost 7 bases, with 16 bases between them. Some clones are missing from TCRdb's copy, which holds only in-frame ones; the method was immunoSEQ multiplex PCR. The table lists tens of thousands of clones, 90% to 95% of them singletons, with approximately 2.5% in the top ten. The rearrangement links TRBV6-5 to TRBJ2-1, with a possible D match to TRBD1 (6 bases). The specimen comprised peripheral blood, sampled in the second trimester of pregnancy. The TCR sequence derives from a female donor with multiple sclerosis, enrolled in a pregnancy study. CDR3: CASRGARSLNEQFF. The CDR3, as DNA: TGTGCCAGCAGGGGGGCCAGAAGCTTAAATGAGCAGTTCTTC.